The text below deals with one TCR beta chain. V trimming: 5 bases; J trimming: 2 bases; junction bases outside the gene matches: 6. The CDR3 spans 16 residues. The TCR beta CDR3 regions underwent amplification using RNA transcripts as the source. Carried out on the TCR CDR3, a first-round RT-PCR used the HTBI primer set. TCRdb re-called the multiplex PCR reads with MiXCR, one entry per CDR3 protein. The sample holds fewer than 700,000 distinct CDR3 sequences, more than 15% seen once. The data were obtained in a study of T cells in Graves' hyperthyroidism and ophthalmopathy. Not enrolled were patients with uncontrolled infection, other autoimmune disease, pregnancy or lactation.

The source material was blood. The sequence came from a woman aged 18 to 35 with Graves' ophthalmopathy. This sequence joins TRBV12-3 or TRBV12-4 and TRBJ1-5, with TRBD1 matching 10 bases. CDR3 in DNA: TGTGCCAGCAGTCCCCTCGGGACAGGGGGCAATCAGCCCCAGCATTTT. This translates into CASSPLGTGGNQPQHF.